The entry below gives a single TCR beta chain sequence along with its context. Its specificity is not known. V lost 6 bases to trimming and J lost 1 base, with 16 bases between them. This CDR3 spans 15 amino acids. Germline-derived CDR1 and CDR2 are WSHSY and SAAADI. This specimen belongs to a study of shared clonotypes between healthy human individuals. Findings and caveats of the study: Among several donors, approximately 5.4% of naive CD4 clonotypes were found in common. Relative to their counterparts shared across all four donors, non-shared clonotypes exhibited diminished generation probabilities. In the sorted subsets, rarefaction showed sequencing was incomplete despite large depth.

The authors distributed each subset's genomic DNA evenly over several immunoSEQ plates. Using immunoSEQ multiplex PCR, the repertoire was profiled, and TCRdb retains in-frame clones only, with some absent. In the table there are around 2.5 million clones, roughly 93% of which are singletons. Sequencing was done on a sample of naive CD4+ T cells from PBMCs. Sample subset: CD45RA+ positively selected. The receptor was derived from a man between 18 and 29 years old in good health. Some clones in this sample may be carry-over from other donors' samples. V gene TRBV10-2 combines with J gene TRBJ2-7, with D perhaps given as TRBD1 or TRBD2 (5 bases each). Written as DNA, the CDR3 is TGCGCCAGCAGGAGGGGCAGGGACGCATCCTACGAGCAGTACTTC. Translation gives CASRRGRDASYEQYF.